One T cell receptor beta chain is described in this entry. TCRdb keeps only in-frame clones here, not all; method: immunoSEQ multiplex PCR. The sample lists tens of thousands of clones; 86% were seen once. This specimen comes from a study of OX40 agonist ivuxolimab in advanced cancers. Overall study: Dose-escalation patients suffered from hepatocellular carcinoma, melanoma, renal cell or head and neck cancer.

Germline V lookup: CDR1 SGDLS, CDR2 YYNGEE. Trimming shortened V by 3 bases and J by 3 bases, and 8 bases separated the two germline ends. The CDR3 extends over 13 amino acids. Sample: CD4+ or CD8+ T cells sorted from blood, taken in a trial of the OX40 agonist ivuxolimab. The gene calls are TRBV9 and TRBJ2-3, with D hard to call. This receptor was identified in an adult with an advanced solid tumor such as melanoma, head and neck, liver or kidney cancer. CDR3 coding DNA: TGTGCCAGCAGCGGGCTAGGGACAGATACGCAGTATTTT. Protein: CASSGLGTDTQYF.